These 7 T cell receptor beta chains came from one sample sequenced in a study of T cell responses to AZD1222 COVID-19 vaccine. Some clones are missing from TCRdb's copy, which holds only in-frame ones; the method was immunoSEQ multiplex PCR. Among about 83,000 clones listed, over 75% were seen once. The sequenced sample was peripheral blood, obtained on day 0 of AZD1222 vaccination. Every receptor here comes from an adult in good health.

The chain employs TRBV6-5 and TRBJ2-7, with TRBD2 as a possible D gene (6 bases). The CDR3 has 14 residues. The V end was cut by 6 bases, the J end by 2 bases, with 14 bases between. CDR1 is MNHEY, CDR2 SVGAGI, per germline. The CDR3 here is CASREGLITYEQYF. CDR3 nucleotides: TGTGCCAGCAGAGAGGGACTGATTACCTACGAGCAGTACTTC.

This clone is a singleton in its sample. This chain links TRBV6-5 with TRBJ2-2; D possibly uses TRBD1 or TRBD2 (5 bases each). Germline V lookup: CDR1 MNHEY, CDR2 SVGAGI. The CDR3 loop spans 14 amino acids. Trimming left V 4 bases short and J 5 bases short, with 11 bases between. CDR3 sequence (DNA): TGTGCCAGCAGTTTGTCAGGGAGAACCGGGGAGCTGTTTTTT. Translation gives CASSLSGRTGELFF.

The chain has TRBV27 and TRBJ2-7; D gene unclear. Trimming pared 3 bases from V and 8 bases from J, leaving 2 bases between. CDR1 is MNHEY and CDR2 is SMNVEV in the germline V gene (reference sequence). CDR3 length: 9 amino acids. The DNA for the CDR3 is TGTGCCAGCAGTTTTAAGCAGTACTTC. It is translated as CASSFKQYF.

The chain couples TRBV12-3 or TRBV12-4 to TRBJ1-1; D may be TRBD1 (5 bases). V was cut by 6 bases and J by 3 bases, with 11 bases left in between. The CDR3 is 13 residues long. CDR3 residues: CASSRRGDTEAFF. CDR3 nucleotide sequence: TGTGCCAGCAGCCGACGGGGGGACACTGAAGCTTTCTTT.

The J gene is TRBJ1-6, the V gene TRBV2, with unresolved D. Germline V gene lookup returns CDR1 SNHLY and CDR2 FYNNEI. Between the trimmed V and J ends, which lost 6 bases and 4 bases, there was a span of 13 bases. CDR3 size: 15 residues. The CDR3 is CASRPIPSYNSPLHF. The CDR3 DNA is TGTGCCAGCAGGCCCATCCCCAGTTATAATTCACCCCTCCACTTT. Full variable domain (rest looked up from reference TRBV2 and TRBJ1-6): EPEVTQTPSHQVTQMGQEVILRCVPISNHLYFYWYRQILGQKVEFLVSFYNNEISEKSEIFDDQFSVERPDGSNFTLKIRSTKLEDSAMYFCASRPIPSYNSPLHFGNGTRLTVT.

The chain couples TRBV9 to TRBJ1-3; D is undetermined. This CDR3 region has 14 residues. Trimming removed 3 bases from V and 1 base from J, with 8 bases in between. Germline CDR1 and CDR2: SGDLS and YYNGEE. The CDR3 spells CASSGGGSGNTIYF. CDR3 sequence (DNA): TGTGCCAGCAGCGGAGGTGGGTCTGGAAACACCATATATTTT.

This chain links TRBV6-5 with TRBJ1-5, with TRBD1 matching over 8 bases. V was pared by 5 bases and J by 4 bases, with 4 bases of the junction left unmatched. There are 14 residues in the CDR3. Germline assignment: CDR1 MNHEY and CDR2 SVGAGI. The CDR3 loop is CASSPGQGNQPQHF. CDR3 DNA: TGTGCCAGCAGTCCTGGACAGGGAAATCAGCCCCAGCATTTT.